This T cell receptor beta chain was found in a study of T cell repertoires in cytomegalovirus infection. For the study at large: Indications came from public TCR beta signatures; they pointed to CMV infection and to a matching HLA type.

Germline CDR1 SGHVS, CDR2 FNYEAQ. The CDR3 loop spans 14 amino acids. V was cut by 1 base and J by 8 bases, with 14 bases left in between. TCRdb recomputed calls from the reads with MiXCR, one row per CDR3 protein. This table has 230,000 or so distinct CDR3 sequences, 15% to 20% appearing once. The sequenced sample consisted of CD8+ T cells from PBMCs. This TCR came from a human donor in good health (CMV status not recorded). Some clones in this sample may be carry-over from other donors' samples. V is TRBV7-6 and J is TRBJ1-2; D may be TRBD1 (5 bases). The CDR3 is CASSLGDSRRGYTF. As DNA, the CDR3 is TGTGCCAGCAGCTTAGGTGACAGCCGTAGGGGCTACACCTTC.